This is a list of T cell receptor beta chains from one sample in a study of blood T cell repertoires in COVID-19. The protocol was immunoSEQ multiplex PCR, while the TCRdb copy is restricted to in-frame clones and leaves out a portion. The table lists about 70,000 clones, about 90% of them singletons. Sequencing was done on a sample of peripheral blood. The receptors here all came from a human donor in a cohort sampled during active COVID-19. Both conserved end residues are part of each CDR3. D genes are given only for firm matches. Some rows mark clone size as missing; the rest say once, few, many or name a class of expanded clone.

J,V,size,D,DNA,CDR3
TRBJ2-7,TRBV2,.,TRBD2,TGTGCCAGCAGTGTCAAGGGACTAGCAGTCGGCGAGCAGTACTTC,CASSVKGLAVGEQYF
TRBJ2-3,TRBV6-5,.,.,TGTGCCAGCAGTTACTCGGGCAGCACAGATACGCAGTATTTT,CASSYSGSTDTQYF
TRBJ2-3,TRBV4-3,.,.,TGCGCCAGCAGCCAACGGAGGGAAACGCAGTATTTT,CASSQRRETQYF
TRBJ2-1,TRBV28,once,TRBD1,TGTGCCAGCTGTGCTTCCGGGCAGGGGGCTTTAAATGAGCAGTTCTTC,CASCASGQGALNEQFF
TRBJ2-5,TRBV6-6,.,.,TGTGCCAGCAGTCCCACCAGGGGTGGTAGTGCCCAGTACTTC,CASSPTRGGSAQYF
TRBJ1-1,TRBV6-5,.,.,TGTGCCAGCAGACCCCGGGGGGAAGTTAACTCTGAAGCTTTCTTT,CASRPRGEVNSEAFF
TRBJ1-1,TRBV7-6,.,.,TGTGCCAGCAGCTTAGCGCGGGGGAACACTGAAGCTTTCTTT,CASSLARGNTEAFF
TRBJ2-6,TRBV5-1,.,.,TGCGCCAGCAGCTCACAGGGTTTTGGGGCCAACGTCCTGACTTTC,CASSSQGFGANVLTF
TRBJ1-5,TRBV4-3,.,.,TGCGCCAGCAGCCAAGACCTGCCTCTGGGCCAGTATAGCAATCAGCCCCAGCATTTT,CASSQDLPLGQYSNQPQHF
TRBJ1-4,TRBV3-1/TRBV3-2,.,.,TGTGCCAGCAGCCAAAACCAGGGGACAACTAATGAAAAACTGTTTTTT,CASSQNQGTTNEKLFF
TRBJ2-7,TRBV4-1,.,.,TGCGCCAGCAGCCAAGGGGCAGGGACATCCTACGAGCAGTACTTC,CASSQGAGTSYEQYF
TRBJ1-1,TRBV3-1/TRBV3-2,.,.,TGTGCCAGCAGCCAAGGGCCGGGAGCTTTCTTT,CASSQGPGAFF
TRBJ2-5,TRBV10-3,.,TRBD2,TGTGCCATTTCAACCAGTAGCGGGAGCGAAGAGACCCAGTACTTC,CAISTSSGSEETQYF
TRBJ2-1,TRBV5-4,.,TRBD2,TGTGCCAGCAGCTCTAGACTAGCGGACAACTCCAATGAGCAGTTCTTC,CASSSRLADNSNEQFF
TRBJ2-1,TRBV11-1,once,TRBD2,TGTGCCAGCACCCGAGGACTAGGGGTAAATGAGCAGTTCTTC,CASTRGLGVNEQFF
TRBJ1-1,TRBV6-5,.,.,TGTGCCAGCAGTTACAGTCCAGGGGACACTGAAGCTTTCTTT,CASSYSPGDTEAFF